The 5 T cell receptor beta chains below were found in one sample sequenced in a study of shared clonotypes between healthy human individuals. CD8 cells regarded as naive lacked CD45RO, were positively chosen for CCR7, and omitted terminally differentiated effector memory CD45RA+ cells. Assay used: immunoSEQ multiplex PCR; TCRdb lists only in-frame clones, some missing. The sample consists of about 2 million clones, roughly 94% of them appearing once. Sequenced sample: naive CD8+ T cells sorted from blood. The receptor source for this set is a young man in good health.

The rearrangement uses TRBV9 and TRBJ2-7, with 11 bases lining up with TRBD2. With V trimmed by 3 bases and J by 3 bases, 8 bases remained unmatched. Germline CDR1 SGDLS, CDR2 YYNGEE. This CDR3 contains 16 residues. The CDR3 coding sequence is TGTGCCAGCAGCGGGTTAGCGGGAGGGCCCCACTACGAGCAGTACTTC. Amino acids: CASSGLAGGPHYEQYF.

The DNA for the CDR3 is TGCGCCAGCAGCCAACCAGGACAGATTCTCCAAGAGACCCAGTACTTC. Translated, it gives CASSQPGQILQETQYF. The chain joins TRBV4-1 to TRBJ2-5; weak D call: TRBD1 (6 bases). This CDR3 is 16 amino acids long. V was clipped by 2 bases and J by 1 base, with 14 bases between them. Per the germline V gene, CDR1 is MGHRA and CDR2 is YSYEKL.

V and J are TRBV27 and TRBJ2-5; 12 positions match TRBD2. The junction had 14 bases not matched to a gene; V was cut back by 4 bases and J by 5 bases. Germline V lookup: CDR1 MNHEY, CDR2 SMNVEV (reference sequence). This CDR3 spans 18 amino acids. CDR3 bases: TGTGCCAGCAGTTCTATTTCGGCTCTCGGGACTAGCGGGGAGACCCAGTACTTC. Amino acid sequence: CASSSISALGTSGETQYF.

This clone was seen a handful of times. The sample has other DNA sequences that encode this CDR3 too. The CDR3 here is CSVEDGYTF. CDR3 coding DNA: TGCAGCGTTGAAGATGGCTACACCTTC. The chain carries TRBV29-1 and TRBJ1-2; no clear D gene. The CDR3 spans 9 residues. Trimming cost V 0 bases and J 7 bases, with 0 bases left between them. Germline CDR1 is SQVTM and CDR2 is ANQGSEA.

The DNA of the CDR3 is TGTGCCAGCAGCTTGGATACAGAAACCTACGAGCAGTACTTC. The encoded protein is CASSLDTETYEQYF. The V gene is TRBV5-6, the J gene TRBJ2-7; D gene uncertain. The CDR3 spans 14 residues. Trimming left V 0 bases short and J 2 bases short, with 9 bases between. The V gene's germline CDR1 is SGHDT and CDR2 YYEEEE.